The 9 T cell receptor beta chains below all came from one sample that was sequenced in a study of T cells in Graves' hyperthyroidism and ophthalmopathy. Researchers took RNA transcripts and amplified the TCR beta CDR3 regions from them. A set of HTBI primers served as the primers for a first-round RT-PCR of the TCR CDR3. TCRdb reprocessed the multiplex PCR reads via MiXCR and lists one record per CDR3 protein. The sample includes around 600,000 distinct CDR3 sequences, about 14% of them seen just once. The material sequenced was blood. The receptors shown here come from a woman between 50 and 59 years old with Graves' ophthalmopathy.

This clonotype has only a few counts. The chain combines TRBV5-1 with TRBJ1-1, with unresolved D. This CDR3 is built from 13 residues. From germline, CDR1 is SGHRS and CDR2 YFSETQ. V lost 0 bases and J 7 bases, leaving 10 bases between the germline ends. This chain's CDR3 is CASSLGQRDEAFF. The CDR3 nucleotides read TGCGCCAGCAGCTTGGGGCAGAGAGATGAAGCTTTCTTT.

The rearrangement joins TRBV20-1 to TRBJ2-2; 7 bases line up with TRBD2. The germline CDR1 and CDR2 sequences are DFQATT and SNEGSKA (reference sequence). The CDR3 loop spans 15 amino acids. V shed 1 base, J shed 6 bases, and the junction held 8 bases outside the gene matches. The CDR3 nucleotides read TGCAGTGCTAGAGGGTGGGAGGGCCTTCCCGGGGAGCTGTTTTTT. Translated, it gives CSARGWEGLPGELFF.

The chain is built from TRBV4-1 and TRBJ2-1, with 9 bases identical to TRBD2. With 0 bases clipped from V and 2 bases from J, the junction kept 2 bases outside the gene matches. The CDR3 length is 16 residues. The germline gives CDR1 MGHRA, CDR2 YSYEKL. The CDR3 loop reads CASSQETSGTYNEQFF. As DNA, the CDR3 is TGCGCCAGCAGCCAAGAGACTAGCGGTACCTACAATGAGCAGTTCTTC.

This clonotype came up many times. This chain joins TRBV7-6 and TRBJ2-7; 14 positions match TRBD2. CDR3 length: 17 amino acids. Germline V gene sequence: CDR1 SGHVS, CDR2 FNYEAQ. Trimming at V came to 5 bases and at J to 3 bases, leaving 9 bases not matched to a gene. CDR3 in DNA: TGTGCCAGCAGCCCCAGGGGGACTAGCGGGAGATTCTACGAGCAGTACTTC. Its translation is CASSPRGTSGRFYEQYF. Drawing the rest from reference TRBV7-6 and TRBJ2-7, the complete variable domain is GAGVSQSPRYKVTKRGQDVALRCDPISGHVSLYWYRQALGQGPEFLTYFNYEAQQDKSGLPNDRFSAERPEGSISTLTIQRTEQRDSAMYRCASSPRGTSGRFYEQYFGPGTRLTVT.

The rearrangement joins TRBV27 to TRBJ1-5; no clear D. Per germline, CDR1 MNHEY and CDR2 SMNVEV (reference sequence). The length of the CDR3 is 14 residues. Trimming stripped 3 bases from V and 7 bases from J, with 13 bases between. The CDR3 sequence is CASSLNGDRQPQHF. The DNA for the CDR3 is TGTGCCAGCAGTTTGAACGGGGATCGACAGCCCCAGCATTTT.

This clonotype was seen only a few times. V usage is TRBV7-9 and J usage is TRBJ1-6, with D possibly TRBD1 on 6 matching bases. CDR3 size: 13 residues. Trimming removed 3 bases from V and 10 bases from J, with 10 bases in between. CDR1 SEHNR and CDR2 FQNEAQ come from the germline V gene (reference sequence). The CDR3 sequence: CASSFEGESPLHF. Written as DNA, the CDR3 is TGTGCCAGCAGCTTCGAGGGGGAATCACCCCTCCACTTT.

A few counts support this clonotype. This chain connects TRBV6-1 to TRBJ2-3; 9 bases are a match to TRBD2. The V gene end was trimmed by 4 bases and the J gene end by 10 bases; junction bases not matched to a gene: 18. CDR3 length: 17 amino acids. Germline V CDR1 and CDR2: MNHNS, SASEGT. CDR3 region: CASSGHEGLAGALAQYF. CDR3 bases: TGTGCCAGCAGTGGCCACGAGGGACTAGCCGGCGCCTTGGCGCAGTATTTT.

This clonotype was picked up many times. V gene TRBV7-3 combines with J gene TRBJ2-5; 12 positions match TRBD1. CDR3 size: 15 residues. Germline CDR1 is SGHTA and CDR2 is FQGTGA. V shed 3 bases and J 4 bases; nucleotides not matched to a gene: 3. The CDR3 here is CASSLGTGGLETQYF. The DNA for the CDR3 is TGTGCCAGCAGCTTGGGGACAGGGGGCTTAGAGACCCAGTACTTC. Using reference TRBV7-3 and TRBJ2-5 for the parts outside the CDR3, the full variable domain is GAGVSQTPSNKVTEKGKYVELRCDPISGHTALYWYRQSLGQGPEFLIYFQGTGAADDSGLPNDRFFAVRPEGSVSTLKIQRTERGDSAVYLCASSLGTGGLETQYFGPGTRLLVL.

In this sample, this clonotype turned up many times. The chain employs TRBV5-1 and TRBJ1-1, with no clear D. This CDR3 region has 13 residues. Germline V lookup: CDR1 SGHRS, CDR2 YFSETQ. Trimming pared 0 bases from V and 8 bases from J, leaving 11 bases between. CDR3 nucleotide sequence: TGCGCCAGCAGCTTGGGGGGTCCTCCCGAAGCTTTCTTT. This encodes CASSLGGPPEAFF.